What follows is one T cell receptor (beta chain) and its context. Symptom resolution, clearance, or two negative PCRs marked the recovered donors of Cohort 3. Generated by immunoSEQ multiplex PCR, the TCRdb table keeps only in-frame clones and is missing some. Found here are more than 200,000 clones, about 89% of them singletons; the top ten hold under 5%. The data originate from a study of blood T cell repertoires in COVID-19. Study context: Whether acute or convalescent, the COVID-19 samples came from the United States, Italy and Spain.

CDR3 length: 12 amino acids. The V and J ends lost 2 bases and 5 bases respectively, with 7 bases between them. The germline gives CDR1 SEHNR, CDR2 FQNEAQ (reference sequence). Specimen: PBMCs or T cells enriched from blood (not recorded which). The rearrangement links TRBV7-9 to TRBJ2-7; perhaps TRBD1 as D (5 bases). This TCR was recovered from a woman in her thirties who had recovered from COVID-19. The chain's CDR3 is CASSLSGNEQYF. CDR3 DNA sequence: TGTGCCAGCAGCTTATCAGGGAACGAGCAGTACTTC.